This T cell receptor (beta chain) was found in a study of T cell responses to AZD1222 COVID-19 vaccine. Whole-study results and caveats: Nearly half of spike-specific TCRs reportedly target unmutated variant regions. White British donors predominated, females outnumbered males, and clonal diversity was possibly underestimated. Repertoire sampling was restricted to post-peak T cell response timepoints.

About this clone: The antigen remains undetermined.

Repertoires were generated with immunoSEQ multiplex PCR, while TCRdb's copy carries only in-frame clones and drops some. The table shows some 120,000 clones, with approximately 86% occurring only once. The ends were cut back, 1 base at V and 7 bases at J, with 11 bases in the middle. Germline CDR1 LGHNA, CDR2 YSLEER. This CDR3 has 15 amino acids. The starting material was peripheral blood, obtained on day 0 of AZD1222 vaccination. The V call is TRBV4-3, the J call TRBJ1-6; D might be TRBD1 (5 bases). The clonotype was recovered from an adult in good health. The CDR3 region is CASSQAAGQNSPLHF. The CDR3, as DNA: TGCGCCAGCAGCCAAGCGGCAGGGCAAAATTCACCCCTCCACTTT.